One and the same sample provided the 23 T cell receptor beta chains below, sequenced in a study of early T cells in non-severe SARS-CoV-2 infection. MiXCR was run by TCRdb on the 5' RACE reads, yielding one entry per CDR3 protein. The sample includes approximately 110,000 distinct CDR3 sequences, about 15% of them seen just once. The specimen was whole blood. The receptors were gathered from an adult who was a healthcare worker with PCR-confirmed SARS-CoV-2 infection or an uninfected control (not recorded which).

This clonotype was observed a single time. The chain employs TRBV7-2 and TRBJ1-2; possible D gene TRBD1, 6 bases. The CDR3 is 13 amino acids. Looked up from germline, CDR1 is SGHTA and CDR2 is FQGNSA. Deletions cut 5 bases from V and 6 bases from J, with 13 bases between. In nucleotides, the CDR3 is TGTGCCAGCAGCCCTGGACAGAGTAATGGCTACACCTTC. Amino acids: CASSPGQSNGYTF.

This clonotype was seen a handful of times. This chain uses TRBV29-1 with TRBJ1-1; 10 bases line up with TRBD1. The CDR3 has 13 residues. Germline V CDR1 and CDR2: SQVTM, ANQGSEA. The V gene end was trimmed by 6 bases and the J gene end by 1 base; junction bases not matched to a gene: 2. For the CDR3, the DNA is TGCAGCGTACGGGACAGGGGGAACACTGAAGCTTTCTTT. Encoded protein: CSVRDRGNTEAFF. The full variable domain, in which reference TRBV29-1 and TRBJ1-1 provide the parts outside the CDR3, is SAVISQKPSRDICQRGTSLTIQCQVDSQVTMMFWYRQQPGQSLTLIATANQGSEATYESGFVIDKFPISRPNLTFSTLTVSNMSPEDSSIYLCSVRDRGNTEAFFGQGTRLTVV.

This clonotype was observed a handful of times. The V call is TRBV12-3 or TRBV12-4, the J call TRBJ2-1; D ambiguous. This CDR3 has 13 amino acids. Trimming shortened V by 1 base and J by 4 bases, and 5 bases separated the two germline ends. CDR3 nucleotide sequence: TGTGCCAGCAGTTTAGGTCTTTACAATGAGCAGTTCTTC. Translated: CASSLGLYNEQFF.

This clonotype showed up just a few times. CDR3 coding DNA: TGTGCCAGCAGCTTGCGAGGGGCCCGGCAAGAGACCCAGTACTTC. It is translated as CASSLRGARQETQYF. This rearrangement joins TRBV5-4 to TRBJ2-5; D is tentatively TRBD1 or TRBD2 (5 bases each). V was pared by 1 base and J by 2 bases, with 12 bases between. CDR1 is SGHNT, CDR2 YYREEE, per germline (reference sequence). The CDR3 length is 15 residues.

The sample holds a few counts of this clonotype. The junction shows a germline mismatch at one end, possibly a read error. This chain joins TRBV7-6 and TRBJ2-2; D not certain. Germline V gene lookup returns CDR1 SGHVS and CDR2 FNYEAQ. The CDR3 loop spans 15 amino acids. The chain's CDR3 is CASSLGVVNAGELFF. The CDR3 nucleotides are TGTGCCAGCAGCTTAGGGGTGGTGAACGCCGGGGAGCTGTTTTTT.

This clonotype was picked up a small number of times. The chain employs TRBV7-8 and TRBJ1-6, with D possibly TRBD1 on 5 matching bases. Germline V CDR1 and CDR2: SGHVS, FQNEAQ. The CDR3 is made up of 13 amino acids. V was cut by 7 bases and J by 9 bases, with 13 bases left in between. CDR3: CASTPSGISPLHF. DNA of the CDR3: TGTGCCAGCACCCCCTCAGGGATTTCACCCCTCCACTTT.

In DNA form, the CDR3 reads TGTGCCAGCAGTGGGGACAGGGATAATTCACCCCTCCACTTT. Translating gives CASSGDRDNSPLHF. V usage is TRBV2 and J usage is TRBJ1-6; TRBD1 matches at 9 bases. In germline, CDR1 is SNHLY, CDR2 FYNNEI. The ends lost 4 bases at V and 5 bases at J; junction bases unmatched: 0. The CDR3 has 14 residues.

The V gene is TRBV7-9, the J gene TRBJ2-1; possible D gene TRBD1, 5 bases. The CDR3 loop spans 13 amino acids. Germline V CDR1 and CDR2: SEHNR, FQNEAQ (reference sequence). V was clipped by 5 bases and J by 6 bases, with 11 bases between them. The CDR3 nucleotides read TGTGCCAGCAGCCTCGACAGTTCCAATGAGCAGTTCTTC. Amino acid sequence: CASSLDSSNEQFF.

This clonotype has only a few counts. The chain combines TRBV29-1 with TRBJ2-7; D gene uncertain. There are 14 residues in the CDR3. Between the trimmed V and J ends, which lost 6 bases and 3 bases, there was a span of 18 bases. CDR1 SQVTM and CDR2 ANQGSEA come from the germline V gene. The CDR3 protein is CSVKTERPVYEQYF. For the CDR3, the DNA is TGCAGCGTCAAGACGGAAAGACCAGTCTACGAGCAGTACTTC.

The sample holds a few counts of this clonotype. The rearrangement uses TRBV30 and TRBJ2-7; D may correspond to TRBD1 or TRBD2 (5 bases each). CDR1 is GTSNPN, CDR2 SVGIG, per germline (reference sequence). V lost 6 bases and J 4 bases, leaving 16 bases between the germline ends. The CDR3 length is 13 residues. The chain's CDR3 is CACSLGVEYEQYF. CDR3 nucleotides: TGTGCCTGCTCTTTGGGGGTCGAGTACGAGCAGTACTTC.

The sample holds a few counts of this clonotype. The genes are TRBV3-1 and TRBJ1-2, with D hard to call. The CDR3 contains 14 residues. Germline CDR1 reads LGHDT; CDR2 reads YNNKEL (reference sequence). The V gene lost 4 bases and the J gene lost 2 bases, with 11 bases spanning the gap. The DNA of the CDR3 is TGTGCCAGCAGCCCCCAAGGTTTGAACTATGGCTACACCTTC. Translated: CASSPQGLNYGYTF.

This clonotype was counted at least ten times. In DNA, the CDR3 is TGCAGCGCCCGGACACGATCCCCAAGGGAGCCCCAGCATTTT. This sequence encodes CSARTRSPREPQHF. The gene calls are TRBV29-1 and TRBJ1-5; perhaps TRBD1 as D (5 bases). The CDR3 contains 14 residues. Germline loops: CDR1 SQVTM, CDR2 ANQGSEA. Trimming pared 7 bases from V and 8 bases from J, leaving 21 bases between.

The V and J genes are TRBV7-9 and TRBJ1-4; no definite D call. V lost 5 bases and J 3 bases, leaving 4 bases between the germline ends. Germline V gene sequence: CDR1 SEHNR, CDR2 FQNEAQ (reference sequence). This CDR3 has 12 amino acids. DNA for the CDR3: TGTGCCAGCAGCACCTCTAATGAAAAACTGTTTTTT. Translating it yields CASSTSNEKLFF.

This clonotype was observed a handful of times. The rearrangement uses TRBV3-1 and TRBJ1-1; D is perhaps TRBD1 (5 bases). The germline V gene has CDR1 LGHDT and CDR2 YNNKEL (reference sequence). Deletions cut 1 base from V and 6 bases from J, with 9 bases between. The CDR3 runs to 13 residues. CDR3 DNA sequence: TGTGCCAGCAGCCAAGGCGACAGATCTGAAGCTTTCTTT. Protein: CASSQGDRSEAFF.

This clonotype has only a few counts. The chain uses TRBV20-1 and TRBJ1-1; D not resolved. The CDR3 covers 13 residues. From germline, CDR1 is DFQATT and CDR2 SNEGSKA (reference sequence). With 0 bases removed from V and 5 bases from J, the gap between germline ends came to 10 bases. This CDR3 is CSAREARATEAFF. In DNA, the CDR3 is TGCAGTGCTAGAGAGGCCCGGGCTACTGAAGCTTTCTTT.

This sequence joins TRBV29-1 and TRBJ2-4; TRBD1 agrees at 8 bases. The trim removed 6 bases at V and 8 bases at J, leaving 3 bases unmatched. Germline V gives CDR1 SQVTM, CDR2 ANQGSEA. The CDR3 is made up of 11 amino acids. CDR3 residues: CSVGTGDIQYF. In DNA, the CDR3 is TGCAGCGTCGGGACAGGTGACATTCAGTACTTC.

Concerning this clonotype: One end of the junction is discordant with germline, which a read error may explain. The chain recombines TRBV24-1 with TRBJ2-7, with D possibly TRBD2 on 5 matching bases. This CDR3 contains 15 residues. Per germline, CDR1 KGHDR and CDR2 SFDVKD. CDR3 loop: CVTSELREGKYEQYF. As DNA, the CDR3 is TGTGTCACCAGTGAGCTCAGAGAGGGAAAGTACGAGCAGTACTTC.

This clonotype was seen a few times. The rearrangement uses TRBV4-1 and TRBJ1-2; no clear D gene. CDR1 and CDR2 (germline): MGHRA, YSYEKL. The CDR3 runs 14 residues. With 1 base removed from V and 6 bases from J, the gap between germline ends came to 12 bases. CDR3 DNA: TGCGCCAGCAGCCAAGCCCTGGCCCCAAATGGCTACACCTTC. Protein: CASSQALAPNGYTF.

V and J are TRBV7-9 and TRBJ1-2; no definite D call. Per germline, CDR1 SEHNR and CDR2 FQNEAQ (reference sequence). The CDR3 runs to 12 residues. With 2 bases removed from V and 8 bases from J, the gap between germline ends came to 9 bases. The CDR3 nucleotides read TGTGCCAGCAGCTTAAGCCACATCGGCTACACCTTC. As protein: CASSLSHIGYTF.

The chain uses TRBV27 and TRBJ1-1; 8 positions agree with TRBD1. Germline V CDR1 and CDR2: MNHEY, SMNVEV (reference sequence). With 4 bases clipped from V and 1 base from J, the junction kept 2 bases outside the gene matches. There are 14 residues in the CDR3. The CDR3 DNA sequence: TGTGCCAGCAGTTGGGACAGGTCGAACACTGAAGCTTTCTTT. Translated: CASSWDRSNTEAFF.

The rearrangement joins TRBV5-1 to TRBJ1-4; 9 nucleotides match TRBD1. After removal of 0 bases from V and 4 bases from J, the junction contained 1 base not matched to a gene. Germline values: CDR1 SGHRS, CDR2 YFSETQ. This CDR3 has 15 residues. The CDR3 here is CASSLGDRVNEKLFF. The CDR3 DNA reads TGCGCCAGCAGCTTGGGGGACAGGGTTAATGAAAAACTGTTTTTT.

CDR3 nucleotides: TGTGCCAGCAGTGGGTTAACGGCAACTAATGAAAAACTGTTTTTT. It codes for CASSGLTATNEKLFF. The gene calls are TRBV2 and TRBJ1-4; D uncertain. The CDR3 is 15 residues long. CDR1 is SNHLY, CDR2 FYNNEI, per germline. V lost 4 bases, J lost 0 bases, and 9 bases lay in between.

This clonotype was seen a handful of times. The rearrangement uses TRBV29-1 and TRBJ2-1; the match to TRBD2 covers 11 bases. This CDR3 spans 16 amino acids. CDR1 and CDR2 from the germline V gene are SQVTM and ANQGSEA. J gave up 6 bases and V 4 bases, and 11 bases lay outside the gene matches. This CDR3 is CSVAPSGGPGGNEQFF. CDR3 coding DNA: TGCAGCGTTGCCCCTAGCGGGGGGCCAGGAGGCAATGAGCAGTTCTTC.